The 18 T cell receptor beta chains in this list originate from one sample, sequenced in a study of T-cell memory formation after mild COVID-19. TCRdb called the 5' RACE reads again in MiXCR, with one record for every CDR3 protein. This sample has around 120,000 distinct CDR3 sequences, with approximately 16% found just once. The sample comprised PBMCs or a T cell subset sorted from them (not recorded which). The receptors stem from an adult woman who had mild COVID-19 (a few samples of this study predate the infection). Cell type and time point are not known.

The V gene is TRBV29-1, the J gene TRBJ2-7; D may be TRBD1 or TRBD2 (6 bases each). V lost 2 bases and J lost 5, with 13 bases in between. The CDR3 is made up of 13 amino acids. Germline V lookup: CDR1 SQVTM, CDR2 ANQGSEA. The CDR3 protein is CSVERPGADEQYF. CDR3 sequence (DNA): TGCAGCGTTGAAAGGCCGGGGGCTGACGAGCAGTACTTC.

This clonotype was seen a handful of times. The V gene is TRBV14, the J gene TRBJ2-7, with 8 nucleotides matching TRBD1. Looked up from germline, CDR1 is SGHDN and CDR2 is FVKESK. Losses at the gene ends were 0 bases for V and 5 bases for J; bases not matched to a gene: 6. CDR3 length equals 15 residues. CDR3 DNA sequence: TGTGCCAGCAGCCAAGATGTCAGGGGGCAAAACGAGCAGTACTTC. This translates into CASSQDVRGQNEQYF.

This clonotype was counted at least ten times. The J gene is TRBJ1-5, the V gene TRBV12-3 or TRBV12-4; D might be TRBD1 (5 bases). CDR3 length: 15 residues. V was cut by 5 bases and J by 2 bases, with 13 bases left in between. The CDR3 here is CASSLMGDGNQPQHF. CDR3 DNA: TGTGCCAGCAGTCTCATGGGGGACGGCAATCAGCCCCAGCATTTT.

This chain joins TRBV3-1 and TRBJ1-6; D is possibly TRBD1 (6 bases). The CDR3 sequence is 14 residues long. V was clipped by 5 bases and J by 7 bases, with 12 bases between them. Germline lookup yields CDR1 LGHDT and CDR2 YNNKEL (reference sequence). The CDR3 loop is CASSSGQTNSPLHF. The DNA of the CDR3 is TGTGCCAGCAGCTCCGGACAGACAAATTCACCCCTCCACTTT.

In this sample, this clonotype turned up a few times. The chain couples TRBV11-3 to TRBJ2-1; D gene uncertain. Per the germline V gene, CDR1 is SGHNT and CDR2 is YENEEA. The CDR3 has 17 amino acids. V was clipped by 1 base and J by 0 bases, with 13 bases between them. The DNA of the CDR3 is TGTGCCAGCAGCTTAGTGCCCTTGACTCTCTCCTACAATGAGCAGTTCTTC. Amino acids: CASSLVPLTLSYNEQFF.

This clonotype was detected a few times. J is TRBJ2-2 and V is TRBV7-7; maybe TRBD2 (5 bases). Looked up from germline, CDR1 is SSHAT and CDR2 is FNYEAQ (reference sequence). Between the trimmed V and J ends, which lost 4 bases and 5 bases, there was a span of 14 bases. The CDR3 consists of 15 residues. CDR3 coding DNA: TGTGCCAGCAGCTCAGGCCCGCGAGGGACCGGGGAGCTGTTTTTT. The encoded protein is CASSSGPRGTGELFF. Supplemented by reference TRBV7-7 and TRBJ2-2, the full variable domain reads GAGVSQSPRYKVTKRGQDVTLRCDPISSHATLYWYQQALGQGPEFLTYFNYEAQPDKSGLPSDRFSAERPEGSISTLTIQRTEQRDSAMYRCASSSGPRGTGELFFGEGSRLTVL.

V is TRBV14 and J is TRBJ2-3; 12 bases are a match to TRBD1. The CDR3 is 15 amino acids. The germline V gene has CDR1 SGHDN and CDR2 FVKESK. V lost 4 bases and J lost 7; bases outside the gene matches: 6. CDR3 DNA sequence: TGTGCCAGCAGCCCCGCGGGACAGGGGGCACATACGCAGTATTTT. Its translation: CASSPAGQGAHTQYF. The full variable domain, rest sourced from reference TRBV14 and TRBJ2-3, is EAGVTQFPSHSVIEKGQTVTLRCDPISGHDNLYWYRRVMGKEIKFLLHFVKESKQDESGMPNNRFLAERTGGTYSTLKVQPAELEDSGVYFCASSPAGQGAHTQYFGPGTRLTVL.

There are a few counts of this clonotype. The chain is built from TRBV27 and TRBJ2-1, with D maybe TRBD1 (6 bases). V dropped 6 bases and J dropped 0 bases, with 15 bases sitting between them. CDR3 length: 16 residues. The germline V gene has CDR1 MNHEY and CDR2 SMNVEV (reference sequence). The DNA of the CDR3 is TGTGCCAGCAGCAAACAGGGTCCCCCCTCCTACAATGAGCAGTTCTTC. Translating gives CASSKQGPPSYNEQFF.

This clonotype came up a few times. The chain couples TRBV6-5 to TRBJ1-5; possible D gene TRBD1, 5 bases. Trimming stripped 2 bases from V and 4 bases from J, with 9 bases between. Germline V gene sequence: CDR1 MNHEY, CDR2 SVGAGI. The CDR3 covers 14 residues. CDR3 nucleotides: TGTGCCAGCAGTTACCGCCCAGGGAATCAGCCCCAGCATTTT. Its protein is CASSYRPGNQPQHF.

This chain connects TRBV20-1 to TRBJ2-3; possibly TRBD1 or TRBD2 for D (5 bases each). V was pared by 6 bases and J by 4 bases, with 20 bases between. CDR3 length: 15 residues. Germline lookup yields CDR1 DFQATT and CDR2 SNEGSKA (reference sequence). CDR3 residues: CSARRGGGVADTQYF. The CDR3 DNA follows: TGCAGTGCCCGCCGTGGTGGGGGTGTGGCAGATACGCAGTATTTT.

The V gene is TRBV20-1, the J gene TRBJ1-2; D might be TRBD1 (6 bases). The CDR3 length is 13 residues. V was cut by 0 bases and J by 6 bases, with 11 bases left in between. From germline, CDR1 is DFQATT and CDR2 SNEGSKA (reference sequence). The CDR3 protein is CSARDGAGDGYTF. In DNA form, the CDR3 reads TGCAGTGCTAGAGATGGGGCAGGGGATGGCTACACCTTC.

CDR3 sequence: CASSPTPGGLYEQYF. In nucleotides, the CDR3 is TGTGCCAGCAGTCCAACCCCCGGGGGCCTCTACGAGCAGTACTTC. The genes are TRBV6-2 or TRBV6-3 and TRBJ2-7; possibly TRBD1 or TRBD2 for D (6 bases each). Germline CDR1 MNHEY, CDR2 SVGEGT. This CDR3 is 15 amino acids long. V was cut by 5 bases and J by 3 bases, with 17 bases left in between.

The chain carries TRBV21-1 and TRBJ2-7; the table names TRBD1, a call not compared with the DNA. TRBV21-1 is a pseudogene segment. The CDR3 sequence is 14 residues long. This CDR3 is CASSFRDRGYEQYF. In DNA, the CDR3 is TGTGCCAGCAGCTTCCGGGACAGGGGATACGAGCAGTACTTC.

There are many counts of this clonotype. The V call is TRBV7-9, the J call TRBJ2-7; the D is unclear. Germline V CDR1 and CDR2: SEHNR, FQNEAQ (reference sequence). There are 11 residues in the CDR3. Trimming shortened V by 1 base and J by 5 bases, and 3 bases separated the two germline ends. CDR3 loop: CASSLGDEQYF. The CDR3 DNA sequence: TGTGCCAGCAGCTTAGGCGACGAGCAGTACTTC.

The chain combines TRBV6-5 with TRBJ1-2; 7 bases align to TRBD1. The CDR3 is 14 residues long. The junction had 6 bases not matched to a gene; V was cut back by 2 bases and J by 6 bases. Germline CDR1 is MNHEY and CDR2 is SVGAGI. The CDR3 sequence: CASSYQAGGNGYTF. CDR3 bases: TGTGCCAGCAGTTACCAAGCAGGGGGGAATGGCTACACCTTC.

CDR3 nucleotides: TGCAGCGTTGATTTAGAGGGGGCTGGAAACACCATATATTTT. It yields the protein CSVDLEGAGNTIYF. The chain combines TRBV29-1 with TRBJ1-3, with a weak D call TRBD1 (6 bases). The CDR3 runs to 14 residues. Germline V gene lookup returns CDR1 SQVTM and CDR2 ANQGSEA. Trimming cost V 3 bases and J 2 bases, with 11 bases left between them.

In this sample, this clonotype turned up a few times. The chain joins TRBV6-6 to TRBJ2-2; the match to TRBD1 covers 10 bases. Germline V CDR1 and CDR2: MNHNY, SVGAGI (reference sequence). V dropped 3 bases and J dropped 6; count of bases not matched to a gene: 10. The CDR3 contains 17 residues. CDR3 in amino acids: CASSYPLTGGDSGELFF. The CDR3 DNA is TGTGCCAGCAGTTATCCCTTGACAGGGGGCGATTCCGGGGAGCTGTTTTTT.

The chain has TRBV7-2 and TRBJ1-3, with 10 bases matching TRBD1. Losses at the gene ends were 5 bases for V and 2 bases for J; bases not matched to a gene: 6. This CDR3 contains 16 residues. Germline values: CDR1 SGHTA, CDR2 FQGNSA. Here the CDR3 DNA reads TGTGCCAGCAGCCCTCGGACAGGGGGAACTGGAAACACCATATATTTT. It yields the protein CASSPRTGGTGNTIYF.